This T cell receptor (beta chain) came from a study of shared clonotypes between healthy human individuals. At the level of the study: Used for every donor were three CD4 naive, three CD4 memory, two CD8 naive and one CD8 memory plate.

The CD8 memory sample joined CD45RO+ cells and CCR7-negative CD45RA+ cells. V gave up 2 bases and J gave up 3 bases; unmatched junction bases: 10. Germline V gene lookup returns CDR1 SGHVS and CDR2 FNYEAQ. CDR3 size: 17 residues. Each subset's genomic DNA was split evenly across several immunoSEQ plates. Sequencing was performed with immunoSEQ multiplex PCR; in TCRdb, only in-frame clones are kept and a portion is missing. Of just under 95,000 clones in the sample, 68% are singletons; the top ten hold around half. Note on this clone: No antigen is known for it.

Overall study findings and caveats: Clonotypes which were not shared had lower generation probabilities than clonotypes that all four donors shared.

This sequence originates from a man aged 30 to 39 in good health. V gene TRBV7-6 combines with J gene TRBJ2-3; 8 nucleotides align to TRBD2. The specimen was memory CD8+ T cells sorted from blood. The sample's subset: CD45RO+ cells pooled with CCR7-negative TemRA cells. CDR3 protein: CASSLRLAGGRTDTQYF. For the CDR3, the DNA is TGTGCCAGCAGCTTAAGGTTGGCGGGAGGACGGACAGATACGCAGTATTTT.